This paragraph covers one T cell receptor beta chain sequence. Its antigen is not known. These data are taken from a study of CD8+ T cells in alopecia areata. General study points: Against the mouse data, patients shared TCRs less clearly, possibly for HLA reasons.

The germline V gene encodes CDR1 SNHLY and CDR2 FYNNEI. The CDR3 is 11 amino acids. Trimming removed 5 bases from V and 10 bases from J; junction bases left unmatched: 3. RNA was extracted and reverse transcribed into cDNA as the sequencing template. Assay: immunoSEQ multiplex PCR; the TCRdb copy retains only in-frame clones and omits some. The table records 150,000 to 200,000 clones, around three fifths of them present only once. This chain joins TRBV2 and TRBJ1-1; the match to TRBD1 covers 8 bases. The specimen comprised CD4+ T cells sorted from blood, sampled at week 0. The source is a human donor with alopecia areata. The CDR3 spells CASSFTGGAFF. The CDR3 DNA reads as TGTGCCAGCAGTTTTACAGGGGGAGCTTTCTTT.